The 9 T cell receptor beta chains below come from one sample, sequenced in a study of graft-versus-host responses after intestinal transplantation. Graft material was processed, releasing intraepithelial and lamina propria lymphocytes. TCRdb's copy holds only in-frame clones and misses some; the assay was immunoSEQ multiplex PCR. In the table there are around 18,000 clones, less than 85% of which are singletons. Sequencing used ileum tissue, obtained 17 days after transplant. The receptors originated from a human patient who received an intestinal transplant, so some T cells may come from the graft donor.

J is TRBJ2-7 and V is TRBV5-1, with TRBD2 as a possible D gene (6 bases). The ends were cut back, 1 base at V and 4 bases at J, with 15 bases in the middle. The germline gives CDR1 SGHRS, CDR2 YFSETQ. The CDR3 is 15 residues long. CDR3 amino acids: CASSLSYGSYYEQYF. The CDR3, as DNA: TGCGCCAGCAGCTTGTCCTACGGGAGTTATTACGAGCAGTACTTC.

The genes are TRBV28 and TRBJ2-5; D ambiguous. The CDR3 consists of 13 residues. Germline CDR1 and CDR2: MDHEN and SYDVKM. The V end lost 4 bases, the J end lost 2 bases, and 8 bases lay between the germline ends. CDR3 in DNA: TGTGCCAGCAGTTCGGGTTGGCAAGAGACCCAGTACTTC. Its translation is CASSSGWQETQYF.

The CDR3 here is CASSDSGTSGINEQFF. CDR3 in DNA: TGTGCCAGCAGTGACTCAGGGACTAGCGGGATAAATGAGCAGTTCTTC. The chain links TRBV6-4 to TRBJ2-1; TRBD2 aligns across 13 bases. The trim removed 0 bases at V and 7 bases at J, leaving 3 bases unmatched. This CDR3 has 16 residues. CDR1 MRHNA and CDR2 SNTAGT come from the germline V gene.

The table lists this clone with a count of one. The chain combines TRBV27 with TRBJ2-7, with TRBD2 matching over 10 bases. The CDR3 is 14 amino acids. Per germline, CDR1 MNHEY and CDR2 SMNVEV (reference sequence). The junction had 9 bases not matched to a gene; V was cut back by 7 bases and J by 6 bases. The CDR3 sequence is CASTQLAGSGEQYF. CDR3 coding DNA: TGTGCCAGCACCCAACTAGCGGGATCGGGCGAGCAGTACTTC.

The chain uses TRBV5-6 and TRBJ2-1; TRBD1 matches 7 bases. CDR1 and CDR2 (germline): SGHDT, YYEEEE. The junction had 2 bases not matched to a gene; V was cut back by 0 bases and J by 14 bases. The CDR3 is 11 amino acids. The CDR3 nucleotides read TGTGCCAGCAGCTTGGCCGGGACAGAGTTCTTC. This codes for CASSLAGTEFF.

The CDR3 region has the DNA TGTGCCACCAGCAGAGCGGCAGTCGTGACCGGGGAGCTGTTTTTT. This translates into CATSRAAVVTGELFF. The rearrangement uses TRBV15 and TRBJ2-2; no clear D. The CDR3 length is 15 residues. Trimming left V 1 base short and J 5 bases short, with 11 bases between. CDR1 is LNHNV, CDR2 YYDKDF, per germline (reference sequence).

This chain connects TRBV6-5 to TRBJ2-7, with D perhaps given as TRBD1 or TRBD2 (5 bases each). Trimming took off 6 bases at V and 5 bases at J, with 20 bases between the two ends. The CDR3 consists of 15 residues. The V gene's germline CDR1 is MNHEY and CDR2 SVGAGI. The CDR3 is CASRPRDVQADEQYF. The CDR3 nucleotides read TGTGCCAGCAGGCCTCGGGACGTTCAGGCGGACGAGCAGTACTTC.

As to this clone: Other DNA variants within this sample encode the same CDR3. V is TRBV6-1 and J is TRBJ1-6, with D possibly TRBD1 on 6 matching bases. The germline V gene encodes CDR1 MNHNS and CDR2 SASEGT. Trimming removed 8 bases at V and 6 bases at J, with 14 bases between. The CDR3 sequence is 14 residues long. In DNA, the CDR3 is TGTGCCAGCTCTCAGGGGAGCCTTAATTCACCCCTCCACTTT. It is translated as CASSQGSLNSPLHF.

This chain joins TRBV28 and TRBJ1-5; tentatively, D is TRBD1 (5 bases). This CDR3 comprises 13 residues. Germline V gives CDR1 MDHEN, CDR2 SYDVKM. Trimming took off 3 bases at V and 13 bases at J, with 16 bases between the two ends. CDR3: CASSFNPEGNQHF. In DNA form, the CDR3 reads TGTGCCAGCAGTTTCAACCCCGAGGGGAATCAGCATTTT.